These 12 T cell receptor beta chains were sequenced from one sample in a study of identical twins. TCRdb reanalysed the 5' RACE reads using MiXCR and keeps one entry per CDR3 protein. This table has under 900,000 distinct CDR3 sequences, approximately 13% appearing once. These data are also associated with another study on yellow fever vaccine responses in identical twins.

The sample comprised PBMCs. The origin of the receptors is a woman between 18 and 29 years old in good health.

This clonotype has a count of ten or more. The genes are TRBV29-1 and TRBJ2-1; 9 bases align to TRBD2. Looked up from germline, CDR1 is SQVTM and CDR2 is ANQGSEA. The CDR3 is made up of 12 amino acids. Here the CDR3 DNA reads TGCATCGGCGGGAGGGCTAACAATGAGCAGTTCTTC. This codes for CIGGRANNEQFF.

This clonotype has a handful of counts. The rearrangement links TRBV3-1 to TRBJ2-1, with 7 bases identical to TRBD1. The CDR3 consists of 17 residues. Germline CDR1 reads LGHDT; CDR2 reads YNNKEL (reference sequence). V lost 6 bases to trimming and J lost 4 bases; unmatched junction nucleotides: 15. The CDR3 protein is CASRPDKDRSRYNEQFF. CDR3 coding DNA: TGTGCCAGCAGACCCGATAAGGACAGGTCGAGGTACAATGAGCAGTTCTTC.

This clonotype was detected a few times. This chain joins TRBV6-5 and TRBJ2-1; 9 bases agree with TRBD2. The ends lost 0 bases at V and 5 bases at J; junction bases unmatched: 8. Germline V gene lookup returns CDR1 MNHEY and CDR2 SVGAGI. The CDR3 is 17 residues long. The CDR3 loop reads CASSYSIGGGAHNEQFF. The CDR3 DNA sequence: TGTGCCAGCAGTTACTCGATCGGCGGGGGGGCTCACAATGAGCAGTTCTTC.

J is TRBJ2-2 and V is TRBV4-1, with 7 bases matching TRBD1. The CDR3 covers 13 residues. Germline V gene data show CDR1 as MGHRA and CDR2 as YSYEKL. V dropped 4 bases and J dropped 6; count of bases not matched to a gene: 2. CDR3 protein: CASSRTGAGELFF. In DNA, the CDR3 is TGCGCCAGCAGCCGAACAGGGGCCGGGGAGCTGTTTTTT.

The J gene is TRBJ2-1, the V gene TRBV5-1; 14 bases map to TRBD2. This CDR3 comprises 19 residues. Germline trimming cut 0 bases from V and 5 bases from J; bases unmatched to any gene: 10. CDR1 and CDR2 from the germline V gene are SGHRS and YFSETQ. CDR3 nucleotide sequence: TGCGCCAGCAGCTTGGGAGACAGGACTAGCGGGGGGATTAACAATGAGCAGTTCTTC. Protein sequence: CASSLGDRTSGGINNEQFF.

The chain recombines TRBV15 with TRBJ2-5, with D maybe TRBD1 (5 bases). Deletions cut 0 bases from V and 0 bases from J, with 11 bases between. The CDR3 contains 16 residues. In germline, CDR1 is LNHNV, CDR2 YYDKDF (reference sequence). CDR3 residues: CATSRDRAGYQETQYF. The DNA of the CDR3 is TGTGCCACCAGCAGAGATCGGGCAGGGTACCAAGAGACCCAGTACTTC.

V is TRBV5-1 and J is TRBJ2-1; D may be TRBD2 (6 bases). V was clipped by 0 bases and J by 0 bases, with 16 bases between them. Germline CDR1 SGHRS, CDR2 YFSETQ. This CDR3 is 18 amino acids long. CDR3 sequence reads: CASSLGEAGLGSYNEQFF. DNA of the CDR3: TGCGCCAGCAGCTTGGGGGAGGCAGGCCTGGGCTCCTACAATGAGCAGTTCTTC.

This clonotype was seen only a few times. This chain's CDR3 is CASSLATGGSNQPQHF. The CDR3 bases are TGTGCCAGCAGTTTAGCGACAGGGGGTAGCAATCAGCCCCAGCATTTT. V gene TRBV12-3 or TRBV12-4 combines with J gene TRBJ1-5; TRBD1 aligns across 9 bases. The CDR3 consists of 16 residues. V trimming: 0 bases; J trimming: 0 bases; junction bases outside the gene matches: 0.

V and J are TRBV28 and TRBJ2-3; D tentatively fits TRBD1 or TRBD2 (6 bases each). Germline-derived CDR1 and CDR2 are MDHEN and SYDVKM. This CDR3 is built from 15 residues. V shed 5 bases and J shed 1 base, with 13 bases lying between them. CDR3 coding DNA: TGTGCCAGCAGTGGGGGGACACTTCGCACAGATACGCAGTATTTT. This encodes CASSGGTLRTDTQYF.

This clonotype was recorded a few times. The chain uses TRBV12-3 or TRBV12-4 and TRBJ1-2; D remains ambiguous. The CDR3 contains 12 residues. The V gene lost 3 bases and the J gene lost 8 bases, with 10 bases spanning the gap. CDR3 DNA sequence: TGTGCCAGCAGTTTTAACCTATGGGGCTACACCTTC. Its protein is CASSFNLWGYTF.

The chain recombines TRBV7-6 with TRBJ2-1; 11 bases match TRBD2. This CDR3 has 18 amino acids. Germline trimming cut 1 base from V and 8 bases from J; bases unmatched to any gene: 13. Germline CDR1 reads SGHVS; CDR2 reads FNYEAQ. The CDR3 protein is CASSLGVAGGSFHDEQFF. The CDR3 bases are TGTGCCAGCAGCTTAGGGGTAGCGGGAGGGTCCTTTCATGATGAGCAGTTCTTC.

This rearrangement joins TRBV7-6 to TRBJ2-1; 10 nucleotides align to TRBD2. The CDR3 has 16 amino acids. CDR1 and CDR2 (germline): SGHVS, FNYEAQ. J was trimmed by 4 bases and V by 2 bases; bases with no gene match: 5. CDR3 sequence reads: CASSLIAGGTYNEQFF. The CDR3 DNA reads TGTGCCAGCAGCTTAATAGCGGGGGGCACGTACAATGAGCAGTTCTTC.